The sequence of this TCR beta chain was determined in a study of early T cells in non-severe SARS-CoV-2 infection. As for the study in general: It was bulk RNA from unsorted whole blood that was sequenced, and the chains were unpaired.

This clonotype appeared a few times. Its antigen is as yet unknown. Unique molecular identifiers tagged individual cDNA molecules. Using its own MiXCR run on the 5' RACE reads, TCRdb lists one record per CDR3 protein. The data hold tens of thousands of distinct CDR3 sequences, with over 10% observed a single time. Study observations and caveats: Anti-spike CD8 responses were favored in VDJdb matching, and private and CD4 specificities were missed.

Trimming stripped 5 bases from V and 6 bases from J, with 4 bases between. The CDR3 runs 9 residues. The germline CDR1 and CDR2 sequences are SQVTM and ANQGSEA. This clonotype was obtained from an adult who was a healthcare worker with PCR-confirmed SARS-CoV-2 infection or an uninfected control (not recorded which). This chain connects TRBV29-1 to TRBJ1-2; D not resolved. Sequenced: whole blood. The CDR3 spells CSVSDGYTF. The CDR3 DNA follows: TGCAGCGTTAGTGATGGCTACACCTTC.